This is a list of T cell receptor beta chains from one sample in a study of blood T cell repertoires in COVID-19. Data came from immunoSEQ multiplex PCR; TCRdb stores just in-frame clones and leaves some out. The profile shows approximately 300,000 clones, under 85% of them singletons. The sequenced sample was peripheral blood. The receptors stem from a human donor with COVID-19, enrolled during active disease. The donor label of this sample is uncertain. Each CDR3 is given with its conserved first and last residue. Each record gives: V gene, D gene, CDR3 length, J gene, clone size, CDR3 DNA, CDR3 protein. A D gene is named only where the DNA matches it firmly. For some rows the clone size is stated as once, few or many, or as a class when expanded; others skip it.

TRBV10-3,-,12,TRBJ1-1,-,TGTGCCATCAGACAGACTGAGGGTGAAGCTTTCTTT,CAIRQTEGEAFF
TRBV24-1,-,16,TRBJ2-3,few,TGTGCCACCAGTGATCCCAGCGGGCCCAGCACAGATACGCAGTATTTT,CATSDPSGPSTDTQYF
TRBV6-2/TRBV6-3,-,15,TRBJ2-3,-,TGTGCCAGCAGTTCGTCGGGATCCTCTACAGATACGCAGTATTTT,CASSSSGSSTDTQYF
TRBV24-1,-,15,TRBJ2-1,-,TGTGCCACCAGTGATCGACCCGGAGGTTTAAGTGAGCAGTTCTTC,CATSDRPGGLSEQFF
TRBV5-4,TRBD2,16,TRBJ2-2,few,TGTGCCAGCAGCCCTCGACTAGCAGGAGCTCCCGGGGAGCTGTTTTTT,CASSPRLAGAPGELFF
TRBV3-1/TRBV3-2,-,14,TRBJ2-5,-,TGTGCCAGCAGCCAAGATGCGCAATCAAAGACCCAGTACTTC,CASSQDAQSKTQYF
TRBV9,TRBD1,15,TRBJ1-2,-,TGTGCCAGCAGCGGAGAAGACAGGGGACTCTATGGCTACACCTTC,CASSGEDRGLYGYTF
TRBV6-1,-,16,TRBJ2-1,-,TGTGCCAGCAGTGACCGCGGACAGCCCCTACTAAATGAGCAGTTCTTC,CASSDRGQPLLNEQFF
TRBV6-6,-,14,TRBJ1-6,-,TGTGCCAGCAGTTACTCGATGGCGGATTCACCCCTCCACTTT,CASSYSMADSPLHF
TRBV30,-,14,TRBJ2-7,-,TGTGCCTGGAGTCAGGGCAGCCTAGGATACGAGCAGTACTTC,CAWSQGSLGYEQYF
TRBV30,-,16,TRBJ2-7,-,TGTGCCTGGAGTGCAGAGGGAGGGGGTCATATCATGGAGCAGTACTTC,CAWSAEGGGHIMEQYF
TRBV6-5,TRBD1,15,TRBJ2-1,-,TGTGCCAGCAGGCCGACAGGGGGCTCCTACAATGAGCAGTTCTTC,CASRPTGGSYNEQFF
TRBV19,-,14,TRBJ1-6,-,TGTGCCACATCGGAGCGAACGACTAATTCACCCCTCCACTTT,CATSERTTNSPLHF
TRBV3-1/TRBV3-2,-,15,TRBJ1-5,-,TGTGCCAGCAGCCAAGATCGGGCAGGGCGACAGCCCCAGCATTTT,CASSQDRAGRQPQHF
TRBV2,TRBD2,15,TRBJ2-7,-,TGTGCCAGCGGCCCGGGACTAGCGGGAGGTTACGAGCAGTACTTC,CASGPGLAGGYEQYF
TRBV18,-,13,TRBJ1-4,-,TGTGCCAGCTCAGGAGCAAGGGGCGAAAAACTGTTTTTT,CASSGARGEKLFF
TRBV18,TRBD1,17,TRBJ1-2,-,TGTGCCAGCTCACCACTATCCGGGACAGGGACTAACTATGGCTACACCTTC,CASSPLSGTGTNYGYTF
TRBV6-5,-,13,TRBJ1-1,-,TGTGCCAGTCGAGAGGTTGCGAACACTGAAGCTTTCTTT,CASREVANTEAFF
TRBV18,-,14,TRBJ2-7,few,TGTGCCAGCTCACCACCGACAGGCACCTACGAGCAGTACTTC,CASSPPTGTYEQYF
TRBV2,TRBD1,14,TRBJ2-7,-,TGTGCCAGCAGGAAGGACAGGAAGGACTACGAGCAGTACTTC,CASRKDRKDYEQYF
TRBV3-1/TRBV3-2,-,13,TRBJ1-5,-,TGTGCCAGCAGCCAATCCGGGGATCAGCCCCAGCATTTT,CASSQSGDQPQHF
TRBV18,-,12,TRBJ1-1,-,TGTGCCAGCTCACCAGGGGGGTATGAAGCTTTCTTT,CASSPGGYEAFF
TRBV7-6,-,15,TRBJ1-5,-,TGTGCCAGCAGCTTTGGAGGGGCAGGCAATCAGCCCCAGCATTTT,CASSFGGAGNQPQHF
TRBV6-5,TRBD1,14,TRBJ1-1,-,TGTGCCAGCAGTTACCGGGACAGGGGCACTGAAGCTTTCTTT,CASSYRDRGTEAFF
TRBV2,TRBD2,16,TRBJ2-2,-,TGTGCCAGCACGGGACTAGCGGGTCAGGGCACCGGGGAGCTGTTTTTT,CASTGLAGQGTGELFF
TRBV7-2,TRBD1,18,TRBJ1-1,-,TGTGCCAGCAGCCCTCGGACAGGGGGACCCATAATGAACACTGAAGCTTTCTTT,CASSPRTGGPIMNTEAFF
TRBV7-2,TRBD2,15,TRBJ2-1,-,TGTGCCAGCAGCTTGGGTAGCGGGAGGAACAATGAGCAGTTCTTC,CASSLGSGRNNEQFF
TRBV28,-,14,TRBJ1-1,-,TGTGCCAGCAGGAAGGGGGATATGAACACTGAAGCTTTCTTT,CASRKGDMNTEAFF
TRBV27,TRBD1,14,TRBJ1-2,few,TGTGCCAGCAGTTTCCGGACAGGGAGTGATGGCTACACCTTC,CASSFRTGSDGYTF
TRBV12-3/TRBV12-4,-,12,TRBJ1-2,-,TGTGCCAGCAGTAGGGGCCCCTATGGCTACACCTTC,CASSRGPYGYTF
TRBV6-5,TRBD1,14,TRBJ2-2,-,TGTGCCAGCAGTTACCTACAGGGGGCCGGGGAGCTGTTTTTT,CASSYLQGAGELFF
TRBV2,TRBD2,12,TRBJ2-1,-,TGTGCCAGCTGGGGACTAGCGGGCGAGCAGTTCTTC,CASWGLAGEQFF
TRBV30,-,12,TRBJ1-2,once,TGTGCCTGGTACGCTCGAGGCTATGGCTACACCTTC,CAWYARGYGYTF
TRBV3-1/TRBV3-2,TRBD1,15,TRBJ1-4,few,TGTGCCAGCAGCCAAGGGACAGGGGAAGTTGAAAAACTGTTTTTT,CASSQGTGEVEKLFF
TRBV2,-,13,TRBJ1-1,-,TGTGCCAGCAGGGGTTACAGGAACACTGAAGCTTTCTTT,CASRGYRNTEAFF
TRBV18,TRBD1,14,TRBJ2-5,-,TGTGCCAGCTCCCCGACAGGGGCCCAAGAGACCCAGTACTTC,CASSPTGAQETQYF
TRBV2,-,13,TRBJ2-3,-,TGTGCCAGCAGTGTTTCCAGGGCAGATACGCAGTATTTT,CASSVSRADTQYF
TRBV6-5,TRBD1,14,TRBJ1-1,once,TGTGCCAGCAGTTTCAACCGGGACAGACATGAAGCTTTCTTT,CASSFNRDRHEAFF
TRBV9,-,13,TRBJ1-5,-,TGTGCCAGCAGCGTAGGTCCGAATCAGCCCCAGCATTTT,CASSVGPNQPQHF
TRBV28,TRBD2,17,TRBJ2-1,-,TGTGCCAGCAGGCCTGCGGGAGGTGAGGGCTCCTACAATGAGCAGTTCTTC,CASRPAGGEGSYNEQFF
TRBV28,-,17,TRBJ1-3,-,TGTGCCAGCAGTTTTCCGGGACAAGTATATTCTGGAAACACCATATATTTT,CASSFPGQVYSGNTIYF
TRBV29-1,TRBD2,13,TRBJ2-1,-,TGCAGCGTTGGGCGGGAGTCCCTTAATGAGCAGTTCTTC,CSVGRESLNEQFF
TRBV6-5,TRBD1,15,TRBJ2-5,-,TGTGCCAGCAGTCTGGACAGGGGAGTCGGAGAGACCCAGTACTTC,CASSLDRGVGETQYF
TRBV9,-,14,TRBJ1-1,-,TGTGCCAGCAGCGCGACAGCGATGAACACTGAAGCTTTCTTT,CASSATAMNTEAFF
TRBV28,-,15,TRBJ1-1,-,TGTGCCAGCAGCTCGGTGGGAGGGAGGAACACTGAAGCTTTCTTT,CASSSVGGRNTEAFF
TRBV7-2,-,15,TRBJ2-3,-,TGTGCCAGCAGCTTAGCGCCCACAGAATCAGATACGCAGTATTTT,CASSLAPTESDTQYF
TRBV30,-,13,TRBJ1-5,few,TGTGCCTGGAGTGGGGGGGGAAGCCAGCCCCAGCATTTT,CAWSGGGSQPQHF
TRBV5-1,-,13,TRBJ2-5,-,TGCGCCAGCATACGAGAGGCCGGGGAGACCCAGTACTTC,CASIREAGETQYF
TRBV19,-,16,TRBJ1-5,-,TGTGCCAGTAGTATAGGTGCAGCGCGGGACAATCAGCCCCAGCATTTT,CASSIGAARDNQPQHF
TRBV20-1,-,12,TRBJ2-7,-,TGCAGTGCTAGTCAGGATATTGGGGAGCAGTACTTC,CSASQDIGEQYF